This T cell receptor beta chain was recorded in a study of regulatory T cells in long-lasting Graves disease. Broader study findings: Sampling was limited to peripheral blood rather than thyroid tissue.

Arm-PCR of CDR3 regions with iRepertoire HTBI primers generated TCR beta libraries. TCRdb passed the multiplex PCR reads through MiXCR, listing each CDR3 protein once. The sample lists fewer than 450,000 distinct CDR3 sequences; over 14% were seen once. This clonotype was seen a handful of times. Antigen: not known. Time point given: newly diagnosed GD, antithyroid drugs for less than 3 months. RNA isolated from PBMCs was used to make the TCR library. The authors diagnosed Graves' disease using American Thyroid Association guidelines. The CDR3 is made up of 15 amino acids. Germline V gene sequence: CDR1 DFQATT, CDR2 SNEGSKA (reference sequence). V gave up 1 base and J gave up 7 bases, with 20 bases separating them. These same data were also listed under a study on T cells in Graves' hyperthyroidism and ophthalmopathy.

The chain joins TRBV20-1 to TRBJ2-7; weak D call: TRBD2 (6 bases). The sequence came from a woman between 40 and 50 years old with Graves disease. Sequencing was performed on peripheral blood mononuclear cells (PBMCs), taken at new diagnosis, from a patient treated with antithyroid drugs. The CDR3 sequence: CSARAPGLSLGEQYF. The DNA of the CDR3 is TGCAGTGCTAGAGCGCCGGGACTCTCTTTGGGGGAGCAGTACTTC.